Following are 2 T cell receptor beta chains from one sample sequenced in a study of T-cell reconstitution after alpha-beta-depleted transplantation in children. The library targeted TCRbeta and was prepared with unique molecular identifiers. Via MiXCR, TCRdb re-called the PCR reads, giving one row per CDR3 protein. The data show 150,000 to 200,000 distinct CDR3 sequences, more than 14% seen once. Sequenced material: PBMCs from the stem cell graft donor, taken from the stem cell graft. The receptors were gathered from a human donor who donated a stem cell graft to a child with acute lymphoblastic leukemia.

This clonotype showed up many times. J is TRBJ2-1 and V is TRBV5-6; 11 bases fit TRBD2. Germline lookup yields CDR1 SGHDT and CDR2 YYEEEE. CDR3 length: 14 amino acids. Germline trimming cut 4 bases from V and 10 bases from J; bases unmatched to any gene: 7. The CDR3, as DNA: TGTGCCAGCAGCCGACTAGCGGGAAGGGGGGAGCAGTTCTTC. It specifies CASSRLAGRGEQFF.

This clonotype was seen repeatedly, ten times or more. The CDR3 coding sequence is TGTGCCAGCAGGTTTCCTGTCTCGAACACTGAAGCTTTCTTT. It encodes CASRFPVSNTEAFF. The chain employs TRBV5-5 and TRBJ1-1; D not resolved. CDR3 length equals 14 residues. The V gene's germline CDR1 is SGHKS and CDR2 YYEKEE (reference sequence). The V gene lost 5 bases and the J gene lost 1 base, with 12 bases spanning the gap.